This T cell receptor (beta chain) was retrieved from a study of T cell repertoires in cytomegalovirus infection. This clonotype was seen a handful of times. TCRdb called the reads again in MiXCR, with one record for every CDR3 protein. The sample gives 400,000 to 550,000 distinct CDR3 sequences, about 10% of which show up once; 10% is in the top ten. The CDR3 is 17 residues long. Germline lookup yields CDR1 SEHNR and CDR2 FQNEAQ (reference sequence). With 5 bases clipped from V and 2 bases from J, the junction kept 10 bases outside the gene matches. This TCR derives from a human donor in good health (CMV status not recorded). Some clones in this sample may be carry-over from other donors' samples. V and J are TRBV7-9 and TRBJ1-5, with TRBD1 matching over 9 bases. The material sequenced was PBMCs. Here the CDR3 DNA reads TGTGCCAGCAGCGCTTTCCGACGGACAGGGGGCAATCAGCCCCAGCATTTT. The encoded protein is CASSAFRRTGGNQPQHF.